This TCR beta chain was sequenced for a study of blood T cell repertoires in COVID-19. Study details: The cDNA or gDNA used as material had been derived from T cells, B-cell-depleted T cells, or PBMCs.

Profiled with immunoSEQ multiplex PCR; TCRdb holds only in-frame clones, not every one. The sample holds about 160,000 clones, 70% to 90% seen once. This clone was recorded only once. This CDR3 comprises 13 residues. V was cut by 6 bases and J by 6 bases, with 14 bases left in between. Germline V gene sequence: CDR1 MNHEY, CDR2 SVGAGI. The chain links TRBV6-5 to TRBJ1-1; D might be TRBD1 (5 bases). The sequence came from a man between 65 and 85 years old with acute or convalescent COVID-19. Input material: peripheral blood. CDR3 sequence: CASSRAGRAEAFF. CDR3 sequence (DNA): TGTGCCAGCAGCCGGGCGGGGCGGGCTGAAGCTTTCTTT.